This is a list of T cell receptor beta chains from one sample in a study of cytomegalovirus exposure and HLA in healthy donors. Only in-frame clones appear in the TCRdb table, and some are missing; sequencing was by immunoSEQ multiplex PCR. The sample consists of about 130,000 clones, 81% of them appearing once. The sample comprised PBMCs. These TCRs come from a man aged 18 to 30 in good health and CMV-seronegative. Both conserved end residues are part of each CDR3. A D gene is named only where the DNA matches it firmly. Not all rows give a size; the values are once, few, many and, for expanded clones, a class.

abundance,d_gene,j_gene,v_gene,CDR3aa,CDR3nt
.,.,TRBJ2-7,TRBV2,CASSGGGYEQYF,TGTGCCAGCAGTGGGGGAGGATACGAGCAGTACTTC
.,.,TRBJ2-7,TRBV11-3,CASSPTANSYEQYF,TGTGCCAGCAGCCCGACAGCCAACTCCTACGAGCAGTACTTC
.,.,TRBJ1-2,TRBV19,CASSITDRTNYGYTF,TGTGCCAGTAGTATTACGGACAGAACGAACTATGGCTACACCTTC
once,.,TRBJ1-2,TRBV2,CASSTVSYGYTF,TGTGCCAGCAGCACCGTATCCTACGGCTACACCTTC
.,.,TRBJ2-3,TRBV27,CASSSTDTQYF,TGTGCCAGCAGTTCTACAGATACGCAGTATTTT
.,.,TRBJ1-3,TRBV18,CASSPIPRPSSGNTIYF,TGTGCCAGCTCACCAATACCCAGGCCAAGCTCTGGAAACACCATATATTTT
.,.,TRBJ1-1,TRBV19,CASARRQQNTEAFF,TGTGCCAGCGCCCGGCGGCAGCAGAACACTGAAGCTTTCTTT
.,.,TRBJ1-5,TRBV5-1,CASSLLGGENQPQHF,TGCGCCAGCAGCTTGTTGGGGGGAGAGAATCAGCCCCAGCATTTT
.,.,TRBJ1-1,TRBV28,CASSVTAYNEAFF,TGTGCCAGCAGTGTTACAGCCTACAATGAAGCTTTCTTT
.,.,TRBJ1-1,TRBV19,CASSQGNTEAFF,TGTGCCAGTAGTCAGGGGAACACTGAAGCTTTCTTT
.,.,TRBJ2-1,TRBV30,CAWSQNEQFF,TGTGCCTGGAGCCAGAATGAGCAGTTCTTC
.,TRBD2,TRBJ2-7,TRBV19,CASSIALAGAYEQYF,TGTGCCAGTAGTATCGCACTAGCGGGGGCCTACGAGCAGTACTTC